The entry below describes one T cell receptor (beta chain). The sample comes from a study of T cell changes during pregnancy in multiple sclerosis. The CDR3 runs 18 residues. Germline CDR1 SGHKS, CDR2 YYEKEE (reference sequence). The V gene end was trimmed by 0 bases and the J gene end by 1 base; junction bases not matched to a gene: 10. Some clones are missing from TCRdb's copy, which holds only in-frame ones; the method was immunoSEQ multiplex PCR. The sample carries approximately 30,000 clones, almost 90% recorded once. The receptor was derived from a female donor with multiple sclerosis, enrolled in a pregnancy study. This chain connects TRBV5-5 to TRBJ2-7; 10 nucleotides match TRBD2. Sequencing used CD8+ T cells from peripheral blood mononuclear cells, obtained after pregnancy. The CDR3 sequence: CASSLASWASGGSYEQYF. The CDR3 DNA is TGTGCCAGCAGCTTGGCCAGTTGGGCTAGCGGGGGTTCCTACGAGCAGTACTTC. Drawing the rest from reference TRBV5-5 and TRBJ2-7, the complete variable domain is DAGVTQSPTHLIKTRGQQVTLRCSPISGHKSVSWYQQVLGQGPQFIFQYYEKEERGRGNFPDRFSARQFPNYSSELNVNALLLGDSALYLCASSLASWASGGSYEQYFGPGTRLTVT.